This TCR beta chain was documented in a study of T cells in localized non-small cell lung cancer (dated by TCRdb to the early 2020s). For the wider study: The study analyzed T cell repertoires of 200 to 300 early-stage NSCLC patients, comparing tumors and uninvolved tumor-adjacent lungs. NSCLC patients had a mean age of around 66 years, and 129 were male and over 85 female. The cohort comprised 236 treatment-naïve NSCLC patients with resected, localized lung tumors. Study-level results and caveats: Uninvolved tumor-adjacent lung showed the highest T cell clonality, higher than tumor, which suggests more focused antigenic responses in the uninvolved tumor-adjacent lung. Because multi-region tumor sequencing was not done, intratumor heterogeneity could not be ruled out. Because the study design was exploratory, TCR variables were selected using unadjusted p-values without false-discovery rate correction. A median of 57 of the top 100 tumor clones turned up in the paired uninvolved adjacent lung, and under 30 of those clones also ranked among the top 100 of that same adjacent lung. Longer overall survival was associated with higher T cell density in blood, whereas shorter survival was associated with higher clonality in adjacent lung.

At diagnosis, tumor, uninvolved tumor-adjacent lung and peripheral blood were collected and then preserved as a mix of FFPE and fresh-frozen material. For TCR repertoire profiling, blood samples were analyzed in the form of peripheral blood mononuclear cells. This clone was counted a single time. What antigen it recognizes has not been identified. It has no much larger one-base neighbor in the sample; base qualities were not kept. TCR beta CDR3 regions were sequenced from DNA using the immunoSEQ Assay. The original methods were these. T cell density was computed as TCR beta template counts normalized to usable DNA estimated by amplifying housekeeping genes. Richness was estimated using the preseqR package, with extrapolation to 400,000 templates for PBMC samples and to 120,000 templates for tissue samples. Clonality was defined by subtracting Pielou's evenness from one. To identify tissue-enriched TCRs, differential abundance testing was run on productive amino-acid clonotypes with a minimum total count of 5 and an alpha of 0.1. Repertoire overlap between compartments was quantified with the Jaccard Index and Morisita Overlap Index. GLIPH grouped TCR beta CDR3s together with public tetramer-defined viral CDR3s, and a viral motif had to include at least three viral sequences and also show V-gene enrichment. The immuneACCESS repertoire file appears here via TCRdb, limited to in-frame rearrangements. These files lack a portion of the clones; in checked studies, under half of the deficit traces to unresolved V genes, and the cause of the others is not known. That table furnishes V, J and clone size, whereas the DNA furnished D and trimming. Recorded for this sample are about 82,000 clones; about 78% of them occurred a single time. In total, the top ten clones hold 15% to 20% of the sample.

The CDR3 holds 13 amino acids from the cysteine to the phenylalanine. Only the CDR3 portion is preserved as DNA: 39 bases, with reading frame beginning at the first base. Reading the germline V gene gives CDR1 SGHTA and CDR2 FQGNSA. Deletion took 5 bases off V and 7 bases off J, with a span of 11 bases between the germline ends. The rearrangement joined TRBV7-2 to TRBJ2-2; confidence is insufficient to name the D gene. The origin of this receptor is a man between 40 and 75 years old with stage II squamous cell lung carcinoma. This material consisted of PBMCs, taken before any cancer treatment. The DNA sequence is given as TGTGCCAGCAGCACCCGGCCCGGCGGGGAGCTGTTTTTT. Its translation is CASSTRPGGELFF. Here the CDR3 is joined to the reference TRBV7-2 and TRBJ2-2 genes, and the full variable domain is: GAGVSQSPSNKVTEKGKDVELRCDPISGHTALYWYRQSLGQGLEFLIYFQGNSAPDKSGLPSDRFSAERTGGSVSTLTIQRTQQEDSAVYLCASSTRPGGELFFGEGSRLTVL.